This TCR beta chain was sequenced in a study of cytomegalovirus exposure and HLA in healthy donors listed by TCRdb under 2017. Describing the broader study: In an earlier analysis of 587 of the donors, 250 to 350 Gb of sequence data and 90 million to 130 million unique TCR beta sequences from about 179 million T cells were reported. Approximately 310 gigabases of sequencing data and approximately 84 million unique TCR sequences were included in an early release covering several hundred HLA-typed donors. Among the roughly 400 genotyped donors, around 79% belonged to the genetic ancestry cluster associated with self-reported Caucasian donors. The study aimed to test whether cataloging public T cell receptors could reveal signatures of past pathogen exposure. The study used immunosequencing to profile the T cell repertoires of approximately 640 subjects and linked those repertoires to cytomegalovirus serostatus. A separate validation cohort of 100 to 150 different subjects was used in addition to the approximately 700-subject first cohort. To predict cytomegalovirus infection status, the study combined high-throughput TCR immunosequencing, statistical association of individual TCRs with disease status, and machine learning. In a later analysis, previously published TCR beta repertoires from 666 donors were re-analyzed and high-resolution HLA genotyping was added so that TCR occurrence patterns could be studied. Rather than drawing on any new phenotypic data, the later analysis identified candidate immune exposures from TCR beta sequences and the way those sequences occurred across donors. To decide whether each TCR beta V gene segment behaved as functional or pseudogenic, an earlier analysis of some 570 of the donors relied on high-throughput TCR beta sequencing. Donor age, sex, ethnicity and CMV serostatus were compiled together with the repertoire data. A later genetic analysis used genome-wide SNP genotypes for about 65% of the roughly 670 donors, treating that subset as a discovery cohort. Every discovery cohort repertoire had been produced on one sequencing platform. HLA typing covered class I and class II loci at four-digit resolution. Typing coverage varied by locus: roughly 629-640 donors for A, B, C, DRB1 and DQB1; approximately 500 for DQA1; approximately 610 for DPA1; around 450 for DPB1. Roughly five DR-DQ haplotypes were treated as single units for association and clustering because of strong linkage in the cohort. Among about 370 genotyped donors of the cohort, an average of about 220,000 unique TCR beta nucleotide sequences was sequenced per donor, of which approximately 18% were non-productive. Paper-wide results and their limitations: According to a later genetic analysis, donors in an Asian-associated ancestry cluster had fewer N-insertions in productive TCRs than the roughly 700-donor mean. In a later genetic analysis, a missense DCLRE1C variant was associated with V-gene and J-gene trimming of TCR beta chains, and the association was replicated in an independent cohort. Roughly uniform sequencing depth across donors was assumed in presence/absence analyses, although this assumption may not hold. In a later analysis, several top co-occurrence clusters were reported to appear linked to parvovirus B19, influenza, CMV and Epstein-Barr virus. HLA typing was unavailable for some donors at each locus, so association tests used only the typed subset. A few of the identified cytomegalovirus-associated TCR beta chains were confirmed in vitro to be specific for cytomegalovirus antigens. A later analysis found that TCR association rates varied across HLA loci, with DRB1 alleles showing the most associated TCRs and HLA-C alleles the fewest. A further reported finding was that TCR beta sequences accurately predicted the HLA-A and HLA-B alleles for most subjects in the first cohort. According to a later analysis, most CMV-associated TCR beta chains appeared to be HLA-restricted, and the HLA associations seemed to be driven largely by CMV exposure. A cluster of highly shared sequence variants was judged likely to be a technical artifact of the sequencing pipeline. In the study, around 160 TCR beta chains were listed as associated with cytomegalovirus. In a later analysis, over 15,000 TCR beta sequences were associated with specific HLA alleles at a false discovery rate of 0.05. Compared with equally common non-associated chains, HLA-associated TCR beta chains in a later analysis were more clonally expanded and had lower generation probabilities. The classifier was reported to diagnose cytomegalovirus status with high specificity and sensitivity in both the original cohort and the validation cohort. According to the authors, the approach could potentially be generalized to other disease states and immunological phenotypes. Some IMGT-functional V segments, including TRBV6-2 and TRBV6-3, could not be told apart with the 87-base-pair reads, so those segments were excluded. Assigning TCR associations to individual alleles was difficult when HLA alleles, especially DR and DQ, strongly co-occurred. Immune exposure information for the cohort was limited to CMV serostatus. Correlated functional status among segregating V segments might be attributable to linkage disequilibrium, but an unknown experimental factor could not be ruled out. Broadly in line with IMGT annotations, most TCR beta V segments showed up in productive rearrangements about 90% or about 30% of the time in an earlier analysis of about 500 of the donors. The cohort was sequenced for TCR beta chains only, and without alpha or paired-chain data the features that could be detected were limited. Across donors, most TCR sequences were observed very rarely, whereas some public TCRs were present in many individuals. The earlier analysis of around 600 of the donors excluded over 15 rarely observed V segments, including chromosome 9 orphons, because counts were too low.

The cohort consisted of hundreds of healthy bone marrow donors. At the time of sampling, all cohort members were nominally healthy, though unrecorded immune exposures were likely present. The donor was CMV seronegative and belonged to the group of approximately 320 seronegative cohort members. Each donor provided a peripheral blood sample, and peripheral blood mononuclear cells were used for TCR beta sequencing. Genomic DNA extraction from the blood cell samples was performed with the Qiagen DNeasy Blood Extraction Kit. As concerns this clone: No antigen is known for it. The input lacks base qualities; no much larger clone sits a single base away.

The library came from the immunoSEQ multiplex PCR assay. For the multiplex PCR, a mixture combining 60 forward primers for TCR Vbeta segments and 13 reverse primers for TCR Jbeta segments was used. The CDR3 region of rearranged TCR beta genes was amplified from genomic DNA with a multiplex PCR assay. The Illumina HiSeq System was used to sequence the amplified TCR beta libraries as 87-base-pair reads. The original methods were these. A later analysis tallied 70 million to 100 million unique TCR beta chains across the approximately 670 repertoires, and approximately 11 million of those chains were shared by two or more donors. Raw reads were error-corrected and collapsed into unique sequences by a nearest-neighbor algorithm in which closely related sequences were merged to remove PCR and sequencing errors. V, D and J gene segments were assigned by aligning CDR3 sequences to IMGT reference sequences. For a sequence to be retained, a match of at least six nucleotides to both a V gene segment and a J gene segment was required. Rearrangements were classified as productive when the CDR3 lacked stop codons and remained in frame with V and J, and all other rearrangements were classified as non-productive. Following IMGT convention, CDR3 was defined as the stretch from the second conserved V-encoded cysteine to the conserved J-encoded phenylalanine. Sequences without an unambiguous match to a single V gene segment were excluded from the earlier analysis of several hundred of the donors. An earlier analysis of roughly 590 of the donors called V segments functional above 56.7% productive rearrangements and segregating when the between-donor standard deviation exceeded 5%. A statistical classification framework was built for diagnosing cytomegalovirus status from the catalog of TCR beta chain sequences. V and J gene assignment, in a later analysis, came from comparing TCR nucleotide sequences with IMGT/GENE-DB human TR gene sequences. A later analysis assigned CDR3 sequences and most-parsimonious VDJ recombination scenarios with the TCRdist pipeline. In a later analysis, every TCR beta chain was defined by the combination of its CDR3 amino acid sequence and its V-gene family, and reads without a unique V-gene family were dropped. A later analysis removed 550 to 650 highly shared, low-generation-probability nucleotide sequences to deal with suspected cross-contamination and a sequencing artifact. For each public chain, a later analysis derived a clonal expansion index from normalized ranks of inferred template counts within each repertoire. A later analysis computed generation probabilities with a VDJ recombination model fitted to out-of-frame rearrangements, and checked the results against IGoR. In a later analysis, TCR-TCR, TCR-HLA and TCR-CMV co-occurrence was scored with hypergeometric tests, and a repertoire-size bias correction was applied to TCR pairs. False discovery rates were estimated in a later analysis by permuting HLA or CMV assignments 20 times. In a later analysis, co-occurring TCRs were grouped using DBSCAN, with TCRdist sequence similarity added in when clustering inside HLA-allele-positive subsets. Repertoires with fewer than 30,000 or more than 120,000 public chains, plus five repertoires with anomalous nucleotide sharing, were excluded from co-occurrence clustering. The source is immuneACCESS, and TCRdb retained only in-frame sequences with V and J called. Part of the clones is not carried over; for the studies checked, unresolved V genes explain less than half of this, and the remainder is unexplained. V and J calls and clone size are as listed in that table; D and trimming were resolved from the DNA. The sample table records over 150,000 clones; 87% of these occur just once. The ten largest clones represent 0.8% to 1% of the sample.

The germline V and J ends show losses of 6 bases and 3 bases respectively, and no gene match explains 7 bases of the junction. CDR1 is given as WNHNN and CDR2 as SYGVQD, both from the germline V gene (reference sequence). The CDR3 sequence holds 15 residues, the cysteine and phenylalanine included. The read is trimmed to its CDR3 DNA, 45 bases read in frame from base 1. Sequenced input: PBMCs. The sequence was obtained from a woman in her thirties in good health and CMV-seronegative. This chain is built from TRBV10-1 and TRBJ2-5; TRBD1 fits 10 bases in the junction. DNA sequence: TGCGCCAGCAGCCCCCGGGACAGGGGCGAAGAGACCCAGTACTTC. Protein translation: CASSPRDRGEETQYF.